This T cell receptor (beta chain) was recovered during a study of OX40 agonist ivuxolimab in advanced cancers. Study-level points and caveats: Near-lowest levels of clonal expansion characterized partial responders at 0.1-3.0 mg/kg.

The CDR3 covers 13 residues. CDR1 is SGHDT and CDR2 is YYEEEE in the germline V gene. The ends were cut back, 4 bases at V and 4 bases at J, with 12 bases in the middle. Remarks on this clone: Its antigen is currently unknown.

Using immunoSEQ multiplex PCR, the repertoire was profiled, and TCRdb retains in-frame clones only, with some absent. The sample shows some 90,000 clones, 80% to 95% of them seen only once. This receptor was obtained from an adult with an advanced solid tumor such as melanoma, head and neck, liver or kidney cancer. The sequences come from CD4+ or CD8+ T cells sorted from blood, collected in a trial of the OX40 agonist ivuxolimab. This chain uses TRBV5-6 with TRBJ2-7; possible D gene TRBD1, 6 bases. The chain's CDR3 is CASSPATGYEQYF. The CDR3, as DNA: TGTGCCAGCAGCCCAGCCACAGGGTACGAGCAGTACTTC. Combining the CDR3 with reference TRBV5-6 and TRBJ2-7 gives the whole variable domain DAGVTQSPTHLIKTRGQQVTLRCSPKSGHDTVSWYQQALGQGPQFIFQYYEEEERQRGNFPDRFSGHQFPNYSSELNVNALLLGDSALYLCASSPATGYEQYFGPGTRLTVT.